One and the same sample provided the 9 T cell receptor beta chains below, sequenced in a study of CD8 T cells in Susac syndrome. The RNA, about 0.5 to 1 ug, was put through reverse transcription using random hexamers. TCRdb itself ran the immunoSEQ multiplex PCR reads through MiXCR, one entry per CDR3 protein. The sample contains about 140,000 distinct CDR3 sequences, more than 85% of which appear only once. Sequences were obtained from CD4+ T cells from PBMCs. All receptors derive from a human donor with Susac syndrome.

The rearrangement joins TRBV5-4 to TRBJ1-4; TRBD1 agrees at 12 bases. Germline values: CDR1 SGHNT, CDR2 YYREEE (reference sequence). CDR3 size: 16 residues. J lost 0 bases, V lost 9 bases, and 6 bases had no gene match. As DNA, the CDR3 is TGTGCCACGAGGGACAGGGGGCGAACAACTAATGAAAAACTGTTTTTT. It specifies CATRDRGRTTNEKLFF. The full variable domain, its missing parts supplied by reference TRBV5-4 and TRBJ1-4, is ETGVTQSPTHLIKTRGQQVTLRCSSQSGHNTVSWYQQALGQGPQFIFQYYREEENGRGNFPPRFSGLQFPNYSSELNVNALELDDSALYLCATRDRGRTTNEKLFFGSGTQLSVL.

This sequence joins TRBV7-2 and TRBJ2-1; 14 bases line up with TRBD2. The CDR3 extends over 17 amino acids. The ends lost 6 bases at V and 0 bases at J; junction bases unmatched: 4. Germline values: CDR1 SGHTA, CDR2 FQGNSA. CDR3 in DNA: TGTGCCAGCAGACGACTAGCGGGAGGGCGCTCCTACAATGAGCAGTTCTTC. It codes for CASRRLAGGRSYNEQFF.

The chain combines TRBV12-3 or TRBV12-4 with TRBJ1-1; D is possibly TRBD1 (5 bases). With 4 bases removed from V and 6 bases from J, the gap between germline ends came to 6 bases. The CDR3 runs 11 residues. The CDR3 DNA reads TGTGCCAGCAGTTCGGGACCTGAAGCTTTCTTT. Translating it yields CASSSGPEAFF.

The chain's CDR3 is CAWSRNTGELFF. The DNA of the CDR3 is TGTGCCTGGAGTAGGAACACCGGGGAGCTGTTTTTT. The rearrangement links TRBV30 to TRBJ2-2; D remains unclear. Germline CDR1 GTSNPN, CDR2 SVGIG (reference sequence). Trimming pared 2 bases from V and 1 base from J, leaving 2 bases between. This CDR3 has 12 residues.

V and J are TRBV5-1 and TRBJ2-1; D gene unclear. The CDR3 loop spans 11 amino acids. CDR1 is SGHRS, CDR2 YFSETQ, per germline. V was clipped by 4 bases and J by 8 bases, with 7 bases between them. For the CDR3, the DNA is TGCGCCAGCAGCCGAGCCTATGAGCAGTTCTTC. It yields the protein CASSRAYEQFF.

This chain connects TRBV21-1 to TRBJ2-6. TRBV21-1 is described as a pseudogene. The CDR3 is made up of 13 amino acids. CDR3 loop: CASSKFGANVLTF. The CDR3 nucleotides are TGTGCCAGCAGCAAATTTGGGGCCAACGTCCTGACTTTC.

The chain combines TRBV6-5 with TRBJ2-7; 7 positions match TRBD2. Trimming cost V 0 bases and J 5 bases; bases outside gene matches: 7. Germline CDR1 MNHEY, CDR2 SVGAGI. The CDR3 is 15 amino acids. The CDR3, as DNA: TGTGCCAGCAGTTACTCCACGGGGGGAGCGGACGAGCAGTACTTC. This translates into CASSYSTGGADEQYF.

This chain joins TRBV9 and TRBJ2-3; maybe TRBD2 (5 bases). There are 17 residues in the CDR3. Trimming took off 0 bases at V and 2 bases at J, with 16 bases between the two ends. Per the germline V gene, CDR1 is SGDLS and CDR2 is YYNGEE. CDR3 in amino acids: CASSVGPQRRNTDTQYF. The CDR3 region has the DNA TGTGCCAGCAGCGTAGGGCCCCAGCGGCGGAACACAGATACGCAGTATTTT. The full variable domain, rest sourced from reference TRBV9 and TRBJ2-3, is DSGVTQTPKHLITATGQRVTLRCSPRSGDLSVYWYQQSLDQGLQFLIQYYNGEERAKGNILERFSAQQFPDLHSELNLSSLELGDSALYFCASSVGPQRRNTDTQYFGPGTRLTVL.

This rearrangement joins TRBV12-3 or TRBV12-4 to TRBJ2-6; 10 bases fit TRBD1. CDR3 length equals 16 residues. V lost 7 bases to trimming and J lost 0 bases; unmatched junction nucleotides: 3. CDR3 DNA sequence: TGTGCCAGCATGGGGACAGGGGACTCTGGGGCCAACGTCCTGACTTTC. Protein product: CASMGTGDSGANVLTF.